The sequence of this T cell receptor (beta chain) was determined in a study of T-cell reconstitution after alpha-beta-depleted transplantation in children. Trimming removed 5 bases at V and 6 bases at J, with 14 bases between. This CDR3 comprises 14 residues. Germline CDR1 SEHNR, CDR2 FQNEAQ (reference sequence). Of note for this clonotype: The antigen remains unidentified.

Unique molecular identifiers were incorporated into the prepared TCRbeta library. TCRdb reprocessed the PCR reads with MiXCR, giving one entry per CDR3 protein. The sample has some 450,000 distinct CDR3 sequences, 43% seen once. Broader study findings: Surviving thymic progenitors and recipient T cells were the source of high TCRbeta diversity at day 60 in some patients.

The material was PBMCs, obtained before TCRalphabeta/CD19-depleted stem cell transplant. The chain has TRBV7-9 and TRBJ2-4, with a possible D match to TRBD2 (6 bases). The receptor comes from a girl between 2 and 10 years old with aplastic anemia, due to receive a stem cell transplant. As DNA, the CDR3 is TGTGCCAGCAGCGGGGAGGAGAAAGGAAACATTCAGTACTTC. Translating it yields CASSGEEKGNIQYF.